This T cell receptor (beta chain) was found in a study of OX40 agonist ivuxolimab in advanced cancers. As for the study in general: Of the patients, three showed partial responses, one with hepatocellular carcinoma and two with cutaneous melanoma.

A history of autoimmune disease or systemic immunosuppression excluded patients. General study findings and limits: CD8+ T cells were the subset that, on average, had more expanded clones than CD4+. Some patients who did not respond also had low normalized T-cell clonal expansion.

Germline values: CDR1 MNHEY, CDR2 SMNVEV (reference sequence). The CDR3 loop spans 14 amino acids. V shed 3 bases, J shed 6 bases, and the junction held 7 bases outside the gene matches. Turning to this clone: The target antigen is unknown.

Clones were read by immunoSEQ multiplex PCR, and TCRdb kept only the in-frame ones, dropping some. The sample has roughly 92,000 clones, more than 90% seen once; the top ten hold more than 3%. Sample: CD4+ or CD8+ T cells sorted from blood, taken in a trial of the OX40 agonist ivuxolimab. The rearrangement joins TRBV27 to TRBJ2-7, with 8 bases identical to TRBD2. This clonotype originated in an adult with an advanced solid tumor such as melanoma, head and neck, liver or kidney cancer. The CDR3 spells CASSFRGGASEQYF. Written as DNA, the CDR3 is TGTGCCAGCAGTTTTCGGGGGGGGGCCTCCGAGCAGTACTTC.